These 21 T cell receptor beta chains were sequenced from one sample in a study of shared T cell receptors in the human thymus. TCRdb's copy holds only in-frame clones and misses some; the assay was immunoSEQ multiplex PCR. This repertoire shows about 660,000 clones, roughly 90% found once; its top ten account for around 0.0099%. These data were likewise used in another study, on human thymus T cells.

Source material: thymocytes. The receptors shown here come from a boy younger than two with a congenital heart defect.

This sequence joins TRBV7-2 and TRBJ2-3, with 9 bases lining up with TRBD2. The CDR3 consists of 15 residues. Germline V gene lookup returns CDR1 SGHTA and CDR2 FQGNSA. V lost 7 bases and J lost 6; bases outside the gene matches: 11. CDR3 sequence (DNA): TGTGCCAGCAACCCCGGACTAGCGCCTATGGATACGCAGTATTTT. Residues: CASNPGLAPMDTQYF.

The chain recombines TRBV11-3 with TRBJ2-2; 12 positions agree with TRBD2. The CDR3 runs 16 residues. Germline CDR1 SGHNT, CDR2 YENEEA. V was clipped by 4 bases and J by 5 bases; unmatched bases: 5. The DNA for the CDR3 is TGTGCCAGCAGCTGTCAAGGACTAGCGGGGACCGGGGAGCTGTTTTTT. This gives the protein CASSCQGLAGTGELFF.

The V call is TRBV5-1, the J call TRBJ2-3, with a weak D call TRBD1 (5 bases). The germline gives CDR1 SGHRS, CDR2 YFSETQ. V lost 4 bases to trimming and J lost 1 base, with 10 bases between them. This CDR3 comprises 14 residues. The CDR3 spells CASSPLGGTDTQYF. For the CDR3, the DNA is TGCGCCAGCAGCCCCCTAGGGGGCACAGATACGCAGTATTTT.

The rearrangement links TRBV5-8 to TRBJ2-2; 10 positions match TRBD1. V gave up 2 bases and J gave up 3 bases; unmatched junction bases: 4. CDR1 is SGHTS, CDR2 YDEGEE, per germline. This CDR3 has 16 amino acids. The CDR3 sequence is CASSFVGTGDTGELFF. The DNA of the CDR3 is TGTGCCAGCAGCTTCGTGGGGACAGGGGACACCGGGGAGCTGTTTTTT.

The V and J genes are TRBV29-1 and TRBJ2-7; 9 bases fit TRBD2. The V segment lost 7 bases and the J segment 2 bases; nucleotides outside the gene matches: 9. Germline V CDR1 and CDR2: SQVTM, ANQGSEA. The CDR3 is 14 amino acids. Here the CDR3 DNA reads TGCAGCGCTCTGACTAGCGGTTACCCCTACGAGCAGTACTTC. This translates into CSALTSGYPYEQYF.

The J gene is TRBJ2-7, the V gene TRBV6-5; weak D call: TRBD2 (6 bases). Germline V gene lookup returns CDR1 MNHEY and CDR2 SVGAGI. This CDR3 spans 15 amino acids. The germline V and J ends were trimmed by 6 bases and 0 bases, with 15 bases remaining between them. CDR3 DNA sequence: TGTGCCAGCAGGGCGGGACCCTTGAGCTCCTACGAGCAGTACTTC. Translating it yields CASRAGPLSSYEQYF.

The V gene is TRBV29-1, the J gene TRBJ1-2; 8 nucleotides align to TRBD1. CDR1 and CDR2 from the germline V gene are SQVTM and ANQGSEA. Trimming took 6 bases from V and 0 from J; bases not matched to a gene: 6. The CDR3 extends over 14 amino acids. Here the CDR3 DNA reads TGCAGCGTGGCGACAGGGGAGGCTAACTATGGCTACACCTTC. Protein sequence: CSVATGEANYGYTF.

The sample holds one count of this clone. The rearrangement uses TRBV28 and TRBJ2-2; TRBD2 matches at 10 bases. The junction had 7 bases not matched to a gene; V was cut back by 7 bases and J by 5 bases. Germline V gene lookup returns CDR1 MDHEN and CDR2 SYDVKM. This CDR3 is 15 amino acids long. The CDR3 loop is CASIKIAGGTGELFF. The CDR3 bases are TGTGCCAGCATCAAAATAGCGGGGGGAACCGGGGAGCTGTTTTTT.

The CDR3 DNA reads TGTGCCACCCAGGGGATCTATGGCTACACCTTC. Translated, it gives CATQGIYGYTF. The chain links TRBV28 to TRBJ1-2, with D possibly matching TRBD1 (6 bases). The CDR3 has 11 amino acids. Germline lookup yields CDR1 MDHEN and CDR2 SYDVKM. The V gene lost 10 bases and the J gene lost 4 bases, with 10 bases spanning the gap.

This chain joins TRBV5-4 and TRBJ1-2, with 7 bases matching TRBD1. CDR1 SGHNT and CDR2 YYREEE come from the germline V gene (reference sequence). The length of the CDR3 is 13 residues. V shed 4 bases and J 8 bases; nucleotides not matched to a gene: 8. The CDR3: CASSAVYRGGYTF. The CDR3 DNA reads TGTGCCAGCAGCGCCGTTTACAGGGGCGGCTACACCTTC.

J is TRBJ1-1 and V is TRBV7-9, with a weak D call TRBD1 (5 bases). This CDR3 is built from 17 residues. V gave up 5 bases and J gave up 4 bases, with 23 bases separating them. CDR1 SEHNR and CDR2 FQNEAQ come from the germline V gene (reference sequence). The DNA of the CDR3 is TGTGCCAGCAGCCCCGTCGCGCCAGGGTCTTACAGCACTGAAGCTTTCTTT. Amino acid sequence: CASSPVAPGSYSTEAFF.

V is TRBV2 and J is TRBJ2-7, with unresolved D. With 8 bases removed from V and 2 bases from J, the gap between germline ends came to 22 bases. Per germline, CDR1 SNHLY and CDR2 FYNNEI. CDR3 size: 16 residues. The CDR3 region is CASPREAPGITYEQYF. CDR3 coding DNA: TGTGCCAGCCCACGAGAGGCCCCCGGCATTACCTACGAGCAGTACTTC.

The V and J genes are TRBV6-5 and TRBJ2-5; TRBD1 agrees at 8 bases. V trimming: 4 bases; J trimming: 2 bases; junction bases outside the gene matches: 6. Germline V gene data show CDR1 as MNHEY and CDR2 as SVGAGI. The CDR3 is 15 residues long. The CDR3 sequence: CASSLDRALQETQYF. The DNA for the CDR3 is TGTGCCAGCAGTTTGGACAGGGCCTTACAAGAGACCCAGTACTTC.

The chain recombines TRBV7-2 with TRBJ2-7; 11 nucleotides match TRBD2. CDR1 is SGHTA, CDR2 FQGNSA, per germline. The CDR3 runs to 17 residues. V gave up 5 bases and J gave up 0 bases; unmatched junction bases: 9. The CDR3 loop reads CASSHGTSGMLSYEQYF. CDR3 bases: TGTGCCAGCAGCCATGGGACTAGCGGTATGCTCTCCTACGAGCAGTACTTC.

CDR3 amino acids: CASSWARDRDSSYEQYF. The DNA of the CDR3 is TGCGCCAGCAGCTGGGCGCGAGACAGGGACAGCTCCTACGAGCAGTACTTC. The V gene is TRBV5-1, the J gene TRBJ2-7, with 7 nucleotides matching TRBD1. CDR1 is SGHRS, CDR2 YFSETQ, per germline. V lost 3 bases, J lost 0 bases, and 12 bases stayed unmatched. The CDR3 has 17 residues.

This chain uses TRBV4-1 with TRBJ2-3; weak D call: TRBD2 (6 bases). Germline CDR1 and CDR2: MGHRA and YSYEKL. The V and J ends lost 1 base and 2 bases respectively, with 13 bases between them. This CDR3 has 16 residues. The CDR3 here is CASSQVIAETTDTQYF. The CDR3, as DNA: TGCGCCAGCAGCCAAGTGATAGCGGAGACCACAGATACGCAGTATTTT.

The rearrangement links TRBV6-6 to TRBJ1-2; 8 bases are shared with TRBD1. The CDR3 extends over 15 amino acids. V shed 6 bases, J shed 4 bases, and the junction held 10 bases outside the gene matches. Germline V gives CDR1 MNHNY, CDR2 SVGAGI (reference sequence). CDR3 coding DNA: TGTGCCAGCAGGGATTCAGGGGGCTTTGGCTATGGCTACACCTTC. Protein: CASRDSGGFGYGYTF.

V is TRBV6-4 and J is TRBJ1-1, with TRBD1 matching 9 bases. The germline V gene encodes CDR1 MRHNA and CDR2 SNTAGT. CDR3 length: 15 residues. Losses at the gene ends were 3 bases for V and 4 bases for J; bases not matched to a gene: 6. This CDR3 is CASSEEGQGGTEAFF. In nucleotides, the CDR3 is TGTGCCAGCAGTGAGGAGGGACAGGGAGGCACTGAAGCTTTCTTT.

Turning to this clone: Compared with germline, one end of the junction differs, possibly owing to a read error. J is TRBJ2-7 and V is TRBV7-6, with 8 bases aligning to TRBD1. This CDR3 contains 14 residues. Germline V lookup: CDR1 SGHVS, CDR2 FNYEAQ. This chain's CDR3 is CASSIAGGFYEQYF. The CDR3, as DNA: TGTGCCAGCAGCATAGCAGGGGGCTTCTACGAGCAGTACTTC.

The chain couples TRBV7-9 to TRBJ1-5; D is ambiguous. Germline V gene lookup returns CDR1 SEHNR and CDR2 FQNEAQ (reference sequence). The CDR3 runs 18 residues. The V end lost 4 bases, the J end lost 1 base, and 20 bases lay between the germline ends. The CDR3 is CASSSGGSAGSSNQPQHF. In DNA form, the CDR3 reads TGTGCCAGCAGCTCTGGTGGGTCGGCGGGATCCAGCAATCAGCCCCAGCATTTT.

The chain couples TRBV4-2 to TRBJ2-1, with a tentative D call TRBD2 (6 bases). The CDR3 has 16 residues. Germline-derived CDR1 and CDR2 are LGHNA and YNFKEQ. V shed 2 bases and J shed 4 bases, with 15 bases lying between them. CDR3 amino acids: CASSQPPGTPYNEQFF. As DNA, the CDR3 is TGTGCCAGCAGCCAACCTCCCGGGACTCCATACAATGAGCAGTTCTTC.